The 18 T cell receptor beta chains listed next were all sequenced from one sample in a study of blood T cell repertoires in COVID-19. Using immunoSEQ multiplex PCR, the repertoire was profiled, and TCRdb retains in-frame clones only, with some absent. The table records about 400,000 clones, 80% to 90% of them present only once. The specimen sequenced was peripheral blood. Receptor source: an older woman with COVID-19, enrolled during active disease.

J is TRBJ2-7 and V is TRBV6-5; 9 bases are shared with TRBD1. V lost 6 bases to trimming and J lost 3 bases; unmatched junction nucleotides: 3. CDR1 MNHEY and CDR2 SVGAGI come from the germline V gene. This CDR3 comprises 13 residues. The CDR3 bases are TGTGCCAGCAGCCAGACAGGGGGCTACGAGCAGTACTTC. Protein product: CASSQTGGYEQYF.

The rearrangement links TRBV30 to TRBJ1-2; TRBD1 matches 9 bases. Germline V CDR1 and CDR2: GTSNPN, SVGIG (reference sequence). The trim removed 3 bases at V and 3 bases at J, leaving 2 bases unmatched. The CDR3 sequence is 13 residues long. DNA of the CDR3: TGTGCCTGGAGGGACAGGGGTCACTATGGCTACACCTTC. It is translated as CAWRDRGHYGYTF. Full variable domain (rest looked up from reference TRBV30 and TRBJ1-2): SQTIHQWPATLVQPVGSPLSLECTVEGTSNPNLYWYRQAAGRGLQLLFYSVGIGQISSEVPQNLSASRPQDRQFILSSKKLLLSDSGFYLCAWRDRGHYGYTFGSGTRLTVV.

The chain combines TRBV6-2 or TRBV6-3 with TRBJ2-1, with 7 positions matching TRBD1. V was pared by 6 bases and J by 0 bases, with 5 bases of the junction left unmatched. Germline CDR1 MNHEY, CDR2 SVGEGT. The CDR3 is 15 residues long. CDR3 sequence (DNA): TGTGCCAGCAGCCTACAGGGGAGCTCCTACAATGAGCAGTTCTTC. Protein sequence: CASSLQGSSYNEQFF.

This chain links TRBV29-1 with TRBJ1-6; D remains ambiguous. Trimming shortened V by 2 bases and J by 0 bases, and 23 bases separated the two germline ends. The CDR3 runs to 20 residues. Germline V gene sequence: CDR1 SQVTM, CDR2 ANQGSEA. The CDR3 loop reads CSVEHRLQPAVSSYNSPLHF. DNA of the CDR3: TGCAGCGTTGAACATCGTTTACAGCCTGCTGTTAGCTCCTATAATTCACCCCTCCACTTT.

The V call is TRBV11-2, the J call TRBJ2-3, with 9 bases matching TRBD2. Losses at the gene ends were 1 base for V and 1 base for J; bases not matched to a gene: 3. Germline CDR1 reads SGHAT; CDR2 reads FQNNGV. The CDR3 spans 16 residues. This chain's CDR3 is CASSLAASGGTDTQYF. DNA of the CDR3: TGTGCCAGCAGCTTAGCGGCTAGCGGGGGCACAGATACGCAGTATTTT. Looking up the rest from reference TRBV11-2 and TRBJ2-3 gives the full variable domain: EAGVAQSPRYKIIEKRQSVAFWCNPISGHATLYWYQQILGQGPKLLIQFQNNGVVDDSQLPKDRFSAERLKGVDSTLKIQPAKLEDSAVYLCASSLAASGGTDTQYFGPGTRLTVL.

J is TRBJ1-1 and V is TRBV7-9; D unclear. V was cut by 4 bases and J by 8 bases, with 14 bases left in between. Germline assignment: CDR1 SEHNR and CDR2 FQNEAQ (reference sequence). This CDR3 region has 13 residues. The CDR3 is CASSYSGSEEAFF. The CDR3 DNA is TGTGCCAGCAGCTACAGCGGTAGTGAGGAAGCTTTCTTT.

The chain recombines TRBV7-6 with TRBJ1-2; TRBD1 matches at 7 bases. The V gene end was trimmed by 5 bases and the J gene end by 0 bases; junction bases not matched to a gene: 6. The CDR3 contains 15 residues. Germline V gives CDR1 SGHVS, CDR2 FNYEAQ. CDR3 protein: CASSNRGQPNYGYTF. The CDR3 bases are TGTGCCAGCAGCAATCGGGGACAGCCTAACTATGGCTACACCTTC.

CDR3 coding DNA: TGTGCCACCAGTGATGTGACAGTTAACACCGGGGAGCTGTTTTTT. Translating gives CATSDVTVNTGELFF. This chain links TRBV24-1 with TRBJ2-2; D might be TRBD1 (5 bases). The CDR3 is 15 amino acids. Between the trimmed V and J ends, which lost 3 bases and 2 bases, there was a span of 9 bases. Germline values: CDR1 KGHDR, CDR2 SFDVKD.

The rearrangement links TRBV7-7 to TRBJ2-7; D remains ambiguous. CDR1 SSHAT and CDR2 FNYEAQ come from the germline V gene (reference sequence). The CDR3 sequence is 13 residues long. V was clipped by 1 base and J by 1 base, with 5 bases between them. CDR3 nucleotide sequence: TGTGCCAGCAGCTTAGACTCATCCTACGAGCAGTACTTC. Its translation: CASSLDSSYEQYF.

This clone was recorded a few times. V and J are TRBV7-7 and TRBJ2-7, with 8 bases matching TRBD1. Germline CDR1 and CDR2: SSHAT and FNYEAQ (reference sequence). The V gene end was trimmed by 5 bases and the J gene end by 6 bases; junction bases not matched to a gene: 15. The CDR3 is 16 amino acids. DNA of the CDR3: TGTGCCAGCAGCAAAAATATAATTGGACAGGGAAGCGAGCAGTACTTC. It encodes CASSKNIIGQGSEQYF.

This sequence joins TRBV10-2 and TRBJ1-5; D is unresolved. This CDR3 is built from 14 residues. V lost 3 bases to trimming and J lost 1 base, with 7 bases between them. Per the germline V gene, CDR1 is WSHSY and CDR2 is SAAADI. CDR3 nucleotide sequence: TGCGCCAGCAGTGATCGCGTCAGCAATCAGCCCCAGCATTTT. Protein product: CASSDRVSNQPQHF.

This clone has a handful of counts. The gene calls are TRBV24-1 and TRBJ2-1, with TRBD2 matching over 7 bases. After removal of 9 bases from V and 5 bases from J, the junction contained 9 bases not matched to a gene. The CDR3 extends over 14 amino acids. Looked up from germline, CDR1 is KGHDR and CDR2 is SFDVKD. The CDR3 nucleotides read TGTGCCACCGCTCAAGCGGGGCGTAACAATGAGCAGTTCTTC. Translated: CATAQAGRNNEQFF.

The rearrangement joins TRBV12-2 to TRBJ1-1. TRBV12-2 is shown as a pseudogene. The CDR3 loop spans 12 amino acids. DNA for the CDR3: TGTGCAAGTCGCTTAGCGAGCACTGAAGCTTTCTTT. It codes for CASRLASTEAFF.

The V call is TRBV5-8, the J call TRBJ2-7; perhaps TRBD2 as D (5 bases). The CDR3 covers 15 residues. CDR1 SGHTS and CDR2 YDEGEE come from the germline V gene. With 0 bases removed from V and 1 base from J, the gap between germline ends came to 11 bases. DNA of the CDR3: TGTGCCAGCAGCTTGGGACTACTCTCGTCCTACGAGCAGTACTTC. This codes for CASSLGLLSSYEQYF. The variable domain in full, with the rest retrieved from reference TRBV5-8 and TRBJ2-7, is EAGVTQSPTHLIKTRGQQATLRCSPISGHTSVYWYQQALGLGLQFLLWYDEGEERNRGNFPPRFSGRQFPNYSSELNVNALELEDSALYLCASSLGLLSSYEQYFGPGTRLTVT.

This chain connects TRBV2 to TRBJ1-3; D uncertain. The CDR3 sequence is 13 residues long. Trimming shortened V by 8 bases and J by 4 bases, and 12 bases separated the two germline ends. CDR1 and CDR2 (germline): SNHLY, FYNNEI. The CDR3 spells CASSGNYGNTIYF. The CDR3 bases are TGTGCCAGCTCCGGGAACTACGGAAACACCATATATTTT.

The CDR3: CASSQGPVVETQYF. The DNA for the CDR3 is TGCGCCAGCAGCCAAGGTCCGGTGGTAGAGACCCAGTACTTC. The J gene is TRBJ2-5, the V gene TRBV4-1, with no clear D. CDR3 size: 14 residues. V was clipped by 1 base and J by 4 bases, with 10 bases between them. Germline V CDR1 and CDR2: MGHRA, YSYEKL.

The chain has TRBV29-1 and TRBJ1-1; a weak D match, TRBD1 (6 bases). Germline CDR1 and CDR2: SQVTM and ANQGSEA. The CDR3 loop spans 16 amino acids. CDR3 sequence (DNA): TGCAGTACTCTGGGAGGGGGGCCCCAGCTCTCTCCCGAAGCTTTCTTT. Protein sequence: CSTLGGGPQLSPEAFF.

The CDR3 bases are TGTGCCAGCAGTTACTCGGGGGGATCTTCACCCCTCCACTTT. Its translation: CASSYSGGSSPLHF. V gene TRBV6-2 or TRBV6-3 combines with J gene TRBJ1-6; a weak D match, TRBD1 (5 bases). Germline V gene sequence: CDR1 MNHEY, CDR2 SVGEGT. The ends were cut back, 0 bases at V and 9 bases at J, with 9 bases in the middle. The CDR3 length is 14 residues.